This TCR beta chain comes out of a study of T cells after yellow fever vaccination. The CDR3 extends over 16 amino acids. Germline V CDR1 and CDR2: MNHNS, SASEGT. Trimming stripped 4 bases from V and 0 bases from J, with 15 bases between. Study-wide results and limits: A small share of clonotypes appeared in both CD4 and CD8 compartments. Abundant contaminating clonotypes from the bulk population could appear in FACS-sorted repertoires.

The authors made TCR cDNA by 5'RACE template switching, adding a universal primer site and UMIs. A single record per CDR3 protein comes from TCRdb applying MiXCR to the 5' RACE reads. This table holds 130,000 or so distinct CDR3 sequences, 13% to 15% found once. This clonotype was recorded at least ten times. Its antigen is currently unknown. The sequence came from a man in his late teens or twenties who received the YFV17D yellow fever vaccine. J is TRBJ1-1 and V is TRBV6-1; possibly TRBD1 for D (5 bases). The source was CD8+ T cells sorted from PBMCs, collected 5 days after the yellow fever booster vaccination. CDR3 sequence: CASSVRPWGVNTEAFF. The DNA for the CDR3 is TGTGCCAGCAGTGTGAGGCCTTGGGGGGTGAACACTGAAGCTTTCTTT.